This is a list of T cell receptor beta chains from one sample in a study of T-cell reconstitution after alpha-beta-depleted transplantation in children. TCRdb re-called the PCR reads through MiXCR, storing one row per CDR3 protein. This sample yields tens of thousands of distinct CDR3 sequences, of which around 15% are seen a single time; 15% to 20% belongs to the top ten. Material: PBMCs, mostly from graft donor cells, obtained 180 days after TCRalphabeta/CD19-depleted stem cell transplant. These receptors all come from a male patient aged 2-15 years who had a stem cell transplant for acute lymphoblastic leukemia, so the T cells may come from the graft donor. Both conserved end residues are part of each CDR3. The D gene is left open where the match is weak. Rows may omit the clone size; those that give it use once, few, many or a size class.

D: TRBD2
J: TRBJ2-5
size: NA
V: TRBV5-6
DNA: TGTGCCAGCAGCCAGAGACTAGCGGCCAAGCAAGAGACCCAGTACTTC
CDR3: CASSQRLAAKQETQYF

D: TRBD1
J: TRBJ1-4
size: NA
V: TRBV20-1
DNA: TGCAGTGCTAGAAATTTCGGGGACAGGGGGAGAAATGAAAAACTGTTTTTT
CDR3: CSARNFGDRGRNEKLFF

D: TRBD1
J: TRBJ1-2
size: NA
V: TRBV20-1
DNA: TGCAGTGCTAGAGCTCCGGGACAGGGGAGCTATGGCTACACCTTC
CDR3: CSARAPGQGSYGYTF

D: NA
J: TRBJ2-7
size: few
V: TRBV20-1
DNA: TGCAGTGCTGCGGGGACGGTCTCCTACGAGCAGTACTTC
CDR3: CSAAGTVSYEQYF

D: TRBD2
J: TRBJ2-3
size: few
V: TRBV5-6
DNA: TGTGCCAGCAGCTTGGGGTGGCGGGGGGAACCCACAGATACGCAGTATTTT
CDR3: CASSLGWRGEPTDTQYF

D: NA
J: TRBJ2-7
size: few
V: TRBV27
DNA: TGTGCCAGCAGTTTTCTGGGACAAAAATCCTACGAGCAGTACTTC
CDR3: CASSFLGQKSYEQYF

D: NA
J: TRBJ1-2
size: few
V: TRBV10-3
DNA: TGTGCCACCTCCTCAGGGGACCTTAACTATGGCTACACCTTC
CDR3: CATSSGDLNYGYTF

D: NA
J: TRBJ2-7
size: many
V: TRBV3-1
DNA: TGTGCCAGCAGCCCAACAGGGCTCTACGAGCAGTACTTC
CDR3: CASSPTGLYEQYF

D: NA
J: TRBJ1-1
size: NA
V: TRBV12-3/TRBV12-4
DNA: TGTGCCAGCAGTTTAGGCAGGGATTTAACTGAAGCTTTCTTT
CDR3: CASSLGRDLTEAFF

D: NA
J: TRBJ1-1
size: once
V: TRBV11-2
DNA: TGTGCCAGCAGATCACCACAATTGGGGATTACAAGCGCTGAAGCTTTCTTT
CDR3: CASRSPQLGITSAEAFF

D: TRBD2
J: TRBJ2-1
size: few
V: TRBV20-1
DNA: TGCAGTGCTACCTTACATAGCGGGGGAAAGGGGGGGCAGTTCTTC
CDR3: CSATLHSGGKGGQFF

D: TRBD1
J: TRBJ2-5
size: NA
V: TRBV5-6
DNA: TGTGCCAGCAGCTCGGAACCAGGGGGAGAGACCCAGTACTTC
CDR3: CASSSEPGGETQYF

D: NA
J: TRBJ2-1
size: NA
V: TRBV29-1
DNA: TGCAGCGTTGTAGTAGGGCTCAATGAGCAGTTCTTC
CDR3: CSVVVGLNEQFF

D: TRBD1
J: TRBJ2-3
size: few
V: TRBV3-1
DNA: TGTGCCAGCAGTCAGACAGGGGGCGGATTCGATACGCAGTATTTT
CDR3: CASSQTGGGFDTQYF

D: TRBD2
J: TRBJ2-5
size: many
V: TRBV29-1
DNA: TGCAGCGTGGGACTAGCGGGAGAGACCCAGTACTTC
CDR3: CSVGLAGETQYF

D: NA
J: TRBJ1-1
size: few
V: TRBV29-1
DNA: TGCAGCGTTGATGGGACATTTACTGCTGAAGCTTTCTTT
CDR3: CSVDGTFTAEAFF

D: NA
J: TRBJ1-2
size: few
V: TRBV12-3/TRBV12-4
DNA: TGTGCCAGCAGTCCCCCCGGGTGGGCAGGCACTAACTATGGCTACACCTTC
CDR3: CASSPPGWAGTNYGYTF

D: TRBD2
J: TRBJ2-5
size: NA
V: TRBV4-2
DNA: TGTGCCAGCAGCGCCAGCGGGGCTCGTGGGGAGACCCAGTACTTC
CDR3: CASSASGARGETQYF

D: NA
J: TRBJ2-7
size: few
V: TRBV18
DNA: TGTGCCAGCTCACCACGGTTAGAAGGGACGGGCTACGAGCAGTACTTC
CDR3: CASSPRLEGTGYEQYF

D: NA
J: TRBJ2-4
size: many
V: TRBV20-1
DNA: TGCAGTGGGTTGGGTTTAGCCAAAAACATTCAGTACTTC
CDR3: CSGLGLAKNIQYF